The 30 T cell receptor beta chains in this list originate from one sample, sequenced in a study of shared clonotypes between healthy human individuals. Generated by immunoSEQ multiplex PCR, the TCRdb table keeps only in-frame clones and is missing some. This sample carries a few hundred thousand clones, 70% to 75% of them seen once, and the ten largest clones take more than 9%. The sample was memory CD4+ T cells sorted from blood. Documented subset: CD45RA-negative fraction. These receptors came from a man aged 30 to 39 in good health.

This rearrangement joins TRBV5-1 to TRBJ2-5, with D perhaps matching TRBD2 (5 bases). This CDR3 region has 15 residues. Trimming took 2 bases from V and 5 from J, leaving 16 bases between them. In germline, CDR1 is SGHRS, CDR2 YFSETQ. Here the CDR3 reads CASSFLPGVGETQYF. Written as DNA, the CDR3 is TGCGCCAGCAGCTTCCTCCCCGGGGTCGGGGAGACCCAGTACTTC.

The rearrangement links TRBV20-1 to TRBJ1-3, with no clear D. Germline V gene sequence: CDR1 DFQATT, CDR2 SNEGSKA (reference sequence). With 7 bases removed from V and 8 bases from J, the gap between germline ends came to 12 bases. The CDR3 has 11 amino acids. CDR3 region: CSGNQDDTIYF. CDR3 DNA sequence: TGCAGTGGAAATCAGGACGACACCATATATTTT.

This clone was observed at least ten times. V is TRBV18 and J is TRBJ1-1; a possible D gene is TRBD1 (6 bases). CDR3 length: 17 residues. The germline V gene has CDR1 KGHSH and CDR2 LQKENI. V was trimmed by 3 bases and J by 1 base, leaving 18 bases between them. The CDR3, as DNA: TGTGCCAGCTCACCGTTCGCGGCCATACAGGGGAACACTGAAGCTTTCTTT. Amino acid sequence: CASSPFAAIQGNTEAFF.

This chain connects TRBV10-1 to TRBJ2-2, with TRBD1 identical over 8 bases. Germline assignment: CDR1 WNHNN and CDR2 SYGVQD (reference sequence). The junction had 3 bases not matched to a gene; V was cut back by 3 bases and J by 0 bases. The CDR3 consists of 16 residues. Here the CDR3 DNA reads TGCGCCAGCAGTGACGACAGGGGAACGAACACCGGGGAGCTGTTTTTT. It encodes CASSDDRGTNTGELFF.

V and J are TRBV7-8 and TRBJ2-1, with TRBD1 identical over 7 bases. The V gene's germline CDR1 is SGHVS and CDR2 FQNEAQ. This CDR3 comprises 15 residues. The trim removed 7 bases at V and 2 bases at J, leaving 8 bases unmatched. In nucleotides, the CDR3 is TGTGCCAGCACCCGGGGACAGACCACCTACAATGAGCAGTTCTTC. Amino acid sequence: CASTRGQTTYNEQFF.

The chain employs TRBV7-8 and TRBJ2-5, with 9 bases fitting TRBD1. The CDR3 spans 13 residues. CDR1 SGHVS and CDR2 FQNEAQ come from the germline V gene. V dropped 4 bases and J dropped 9; count of bases not matched to a gene: 6. Here the CDR3 reads CASSSGTGTAQYF. The CDR3 DNA is TGTGCCAGCAGCTCCGGGACAGGGACTGCCCAGTACTTC.

The CDR3 nucleotides read TGTGCCGGTAGGGGACATTTGAACACTGAAGCTTTCTTT. Its translation: CAGRGHLNTEAFF. The rearrangement links TRBV6-6 to TRBJ1-1; tentatively, D is TRBD1 (6 bases). With 11 bases removed from V and 0 bases from J, the gap between germline ends came to 13 bases. The germline CDR1 and CDR2 sequences are MNHNY and SVGAGI (reference sequence). The CDR3 is 13 residues long.

This clone was detected once. The gene calls are TRBV27 and TRBJ2-7; a possible D gene is TRBD1 (6 bases). The CDR3 covers 14 residues. Trimming shortened V by 5 bases and J by 3 bases, and 14 bases separated the two germline ends. Per the germline V gene, CDR1 is MNHEY and CDR2 is SMNVEV (reference sequence). CDR3 coding DNA: TGTGCCAGCAGTCCAAGACAGGAGCTCTACGAGCAGTACTTC. This gives the protein CASSPRQELYEQYF.

The chain joins TRBV28 to TRBJ2-5; the match to TRBD1 covers 10 bases. Germline loops: CDR1 MDHEN, CDR2 SYDVKM. The CDR3 loop spans 15 amino acids. The trim removed 4 bases at V and 4 bases at J, leaving 6 bases unmatched. Here the CDR3 reads CASSSPTGGAETQYF. CDR3 coding DNA: TGTGCCAGCAGTTCCCCGACAGGGGGCGCAGAGACCCAGTACTTC.

The table lists this clone with many counts. V usage is TRBV5-1 and J usage is TRBJ2-6, with TRBD1 identical over 7 bases. The germline gives CDR1 SGHRS, CDR2 YFSETQ. J was trimmed by 0 bases and V by 7 bases; bases with no gene match: 4. The CDR3 runs to 15 residues. The CDR3: CASLPGGSGANVLTF. The CDR3 DNA is TGCGCCAGCCTCCCAGGGGGCTCTGGGGCCAACGTCCTGACTTTC. The full variable domain, its missing parts supplied by reference TRBV5-1 and TRBJ2-6, is KAGVTQTPRYLIKTRGQQVTLSCSPISGHRSVSWYQQTPGQGLQFLFEYFSETQRNKGNFPGRFSGRQFSNSRSEMNVSTLELGDSALYLCASLPGGSGANVLTFGAGSRLTVL.

The chain combines TRBV6-6 with TRBJ2-7; 11 bases align to TRBD1. Germline V CDR1 and CDR2: MNHNY, SVGAGI (reference sequence). Trimming took 2 bases from V and 2 from J; bases not matched to a gene: 2. This CDR3 comprises 15 residues. The CDR3 coding sequence is TGTGCCAGCAGTTACGGACAGGGGGCCGCCTACGAGCAGTACTTC. This sequence encodes CASSYGQGAAYEQYF.

This chain joins TRBV5-1 and TRBJ2-1; 7 nucleotides align to TRBD2. This CDR3 contains 15 residues. CDR1 and CDR2 (germline): SGHRS, YFSETQ. Trimming removed 2 bases from V and 0 bases from J; junction bases left unmatched: 2. The CDR3 loop is CASSLGLVSYNEQFF. DNA of the CDR3: TGCGCCAGCAGCTTAGGACTAGTCTCCTACAATGAGCAGTTCTTC.

This clone showed up just a few times. This sequence joins TRBV28 and TRBJ1-2; perhaps TRBD1 as D (5 bases). The CDR3 is 13 amino acids. V shed 6 bases and J shed 8 bases, with 16 bases lying between them. Per the germline V gene, CDR1 is MDHEN and CDR2 is SYDVKM. The CDR3 nucleotides are TGTGCCAGCAGCCCCGGGGGGGGGAAGGGCTACACCTTC. Its protein is CASSPGGGKGYTF.

The chain employs TRBV4-2 and TRBJ2-7; no firm D call. Trimming stripped 0 bases from V and 0 bases from J, with 9 bases between. Per the germline V gene, CDR1 is LGHNA and CDR2 is YNFKEQ. The CDR3 consists of 15 residues. Here the CDR3 DNA reads TGTGCCAGCAGCCAAGATGGCTCGAGCTCCTACGAGCAGTACTTC. Amino acid sequence: CASSQDGSSSYEQYF.

This clone was detected only a few times. This chain links TRBV2 with TRBJ1-1; 8 bases match TRBD1. Germline V lookup: CDR1 SNHLY, CDR2 FYNNEI. The J segment lost 4 bases and the V segment lost 5 bases, leaving 6 bases of the junction unmatched. The CDR3 has 14 residues. This chain's CDR3 is CASSLRQGTTEAFF. CDR3 sequence (DNA): TGTGCCAGCAGTCTTAGACAGGGGACCACTGAAGCTTTCTTT.

Turning to this clone: The same CDR3 arises from other DNA sequences in this sample as well. The V and J genes are TRBV7-9 and TRBJ2-1; 14 bases agree with TRBD2. V shed 5 bases, J shed 8 bases, and the junction held 5 bases outside the gene matches. Germline assignment: CDR1 SEHNR and CDR2 FQNEAQ (reference sequence). The CDR3 covers 15 residues. CDR3 in amino acids: CASSLGTSGSDEQFF. For the CDR3, the DNA is TGTGCCAGCAGCCTAGGGACTAGCGGGAGCGATGAGCAGTTCTTC.

V and J are TRBV16 and TRBJ1-5; 7 nucleotides align to TRBD1. CDR1 is KGHSY, CDR2 FQNENV, per germline. The trim removed 5 bases at V and 3 bases at J, leaving 1 base unmatched. The CDR3 is 13 residues long. CDR3: CASSRGLNQPQHF. CDR3 DNA: TGTGCCAGCAGCAGGGGGCTCAATCAGCCCCAGCATTTT.

This clone showed up just a few times. V usage is TRBV11-3 and J usage is TRBJ2-5; TRBD2 matches at 10 bases. The CDR3 has 15 residues. Trimming cost V 4 bases and J 2 bases; bases outside gene matches: 4. CDR1 SGHNT and CDR2 YENEEA come from the germline V gene. DNA for the CDR3: TGTGCCAGCAGCTCCGGACTAGCGGCACAAGAGACCCAGTACTTC. Its protein product is CASSSGLAAQETQYF.

The V and J genes are TRBV6-8 and TRBJ2-7, with D perhaps matching TRBD2 (6 bases). Per the germline V gene, CDR1 is MNHGY and CDR2 is SAAAGT. Trimming left V 2 bases short and J 0 bases short, with 17 bases between. The CDR3 consists of 17 residues. The CDR3 DNA is TGTGCCAGCAGTTACGTTTTCTGGCTAGCGAGCTCCTACGAGCAGTACTTC. Translating it yields CASSYVFWLASSYEQYF.

This clone showed up many times. V gene TRBV11-2 combines with J gene TRBJ2-1; 8 positions agree with TRBD2. The CDR3 is 17 residues long. The trim removed 3 bases at V and 7 bases at J, leaving 14 bases unmatched. Looked up from germline, CDR1 is SGHAT and CDR2 is FQNNGV. The CDR3 protein is CASSLPAVAGRGNEQFF. DNA of the CDR3: TGTGCCAGCAGCTTGCCGGCGGTAGCGGGAAGGGGGAATGAGCAGTTCTTC. The entire variable domain, with the rest obtained from reference TRBV11-2 and TRBJ2-1, is as follows: EAGVAQSPRYKIIEKRQSVAFWCNPISGHATLYWYQQILGQGPKLLIQFQNNGVVDDSQLPKDRFSAERLKGVDSTLKIQPAKLEDSAVYLCASSLPAVAGRGNEQFFGPGTRLTVL.

This clone has only a few counts. The CDR3 DNA follows: TGTGCCAGCTCACCAAGTCCCGGGACAGGGGGCACTGAAGCTTTCTTT. It yields the protein CASSPSPGTGGTEAFF. The rearrangement joins TRBV18 to TRBJ1-1; 11 bases match TRBD1. The germline V gene encodes CDR1 KGHSH and CDR2 LQKENI. V shed 2 bases, J shed 4 bases, and the junction held 6 bases outside the gene matches. CDR3 size: 16 residues.

The CDR3 protein is CASSRGGRSGQGGEKLFF. The CDR3 DNA reads TGTGCCAGCAGCCGCGGAGGCCGATCGGGACAGGGTGGCGAAAAACTGTTTTTT. The chain employs TRBV5-4 and TRBJ1-4; 9 nucleotides agree with TRBD1. J lost 8 bases, V lost 4 bases, and 18 bases had no gene match. The CDR3 runs 18 residues. In germline, CDR1 is SGHNT, CDR2 YYREEE (reference sequence).

This chain connects TRBV4-1 to TRBJ2-2; D uncertain. Germline-derived CDR1 and CDR2 are MGHRA and YSYEKL. Trimming cost V 5 bases and J 0 bases, with 10 bases left between them. The CDR3 sequence is 15 residues long. CDR3 bases: TGCGCCAGCAGCGAGGACCCCGCGAACACCGGGGAGCTGTTTTTT. Amino acids: CASSEDPANTGELFF.

This clone is medium-sized by share. The chain combines TRBV28 with TRBJ2-7; 10 positions match TRBD1. The germline gives CDR1 MDHEN, CDR2 SYDVKM. J lost 4 bases, V lost 1 base, and 4 bases had no gene match. The CDR3 covers 15 residues. DNA of the CDR3: TGTGCCAGCAGTTTATCACGACAGGGGGCTTACGAGCAGTACTTC. Translating it yields CASSLSRQGAYEQYF.

The rearrangement links TRBV5-1 to TRBJ2-2; tentatively, D is TRBD2 (6 bases). The CDR3 totals 17 residues. Trimming took off 3 bases at V and 5 bases at J, with 20 bases between the two ends. CDR1 is SGHRS and CDR2 is YFSETQ in the germline V gene. The CDR3: CASSSDARRADTGELFF. CDR3 in DNA: TGCGCCAGCAGCTCAGATGCCAGGAGGGCCGATACCGGGGAGCTGTTTTTT.

This clone showed up just a few times. The rearrangement joins TRBV19 to TRBJ2-1, with D perhaps TRBD1 (6 bases). The germline V gene has CDR1 LNHDA and CDR2 SQIVND (reference sequence). Trimming cost V 6 bases and J 2 bases, with 11 bases left between them. The CDR3 length is 14 residues. The chain's CDR3 is CASRPGDPYNEQFF. The CDR3 DNA follows: TGTGCCAGTAGGCCAGGGGACCCCTACAATGAGCAGTTCTTC.

CDR3 nucleotides: TGTGCCAGCAGCTTAGCCAGCATTTCAAGACATGGCTACACCTTC. Translation: CASSLASISRHGYTF. The chain employs TRBV11-2 and TRBJ1-2; D is ambiguous. The V end was cut by 1 base, the J end by 6 bases, with 15 bases between. CDR3 size: 15 residues. The germline CDR1 and CDR2 sequences are SGHAT and FQNNGV.

For this clone: A much more abundant neighbour one base away suggests this may be a read error. At the DNA level, this CDR3 is encoded by other sequences in the same sample as well. The chain carries TRBV7-2 and TRBJ2-1; D is undetermined. The CDR3 is 11 residues long. V lost 5 bases to trimming and J lost 5 bases, with 4 bases between them. CDR1 is SGHTA and CDR2 is FQGNSA in the germline V gene. The CDR3 DNA reads TGTGCCAGCAGCCTAGACAATGAGCAGTTCTTC. Amino acid sequence: CASSLDNEQFF.

The rearrangement uses TRBV7-6 and TRBJ2-3; TRBD2 agrees at 9 bases. The V and J ends lost 3 bases and 3 bases, in that order; junction bases with no gene match: 10. The CDR3 has 17 residues. Germline CDR1 SGHVS, CDR2 FNYEAQ. The CDR3 spells CASSLGTGGRATDTQYF. In DNA, the CDR3 is TGTGCCAGCAGCTTGGGGACTGGCGGGAGGGCAACAGATACGCAGTATTTT.

Comments on this clone: Given a far larger clone just one base away, this is likely a sequencing read error. The sample contains more than one DNA sequence encoding this CDR3. V is TRBV9 and J is TRBJ1-1; 9 bases align to TRBD1. Germline CDR1 and CDR2: SGDLS and YYNGEE. V was pared by 0 bases and J by 8 bases, with 14 bases of the junction left unmatched. This CDR3 has 17 residues. CDR3 region: CASSVARPDRGDLEAFF. The CDR3 region has the DNA TGTGCCAGCAGCGTAGCCCGACCGGACAGGGGAGATTTAGAAGCTTTCTTT.